This T cell receptor (beta chain) is from a study of CD8+ T cells in alopecia areata. Study-level background: Tofacitinib therapy lasting 6 to 18 months was followed by 6 months off drug.

The length of the CDR3 is 13 residues. Germline lookup yields CDR1 MNHNY and CDR2 SVGAGI (reference sequence). The ends were cut back, 4 bases at V and 0 bases at J, with 4 bases in the middle. Note on this clone: The antigen is undetermined.

Study results and caveats: Mice gave a clearer picture of TCR sharing than patients did, possibly for HLA-related reasons.

RNA extraction was followed by reverse transcription into cDNA, which acted as the sequencing template. The method was immunoSEQ multiplex PCR; TCRdb's version includes in-frame clones alone and lacks a portion of them. The data hold over 150,000 clones, with approximately 59% observed a single time. Those with alopecia areata gave lesional scalp punch biopsies and peripheral blood. The clonotype comes from a human donor with alopecia areata. The starting material was CD4+ T cells sorted from blood, obtained at week 0. The J gene is TRBJ2-4, the V gene TRBV6-6; no firm D call. The CDR3 sequence is CASSSVAKNIQYF. In DNA form, the CDR3 reads TGTGCCAGCAGTTCCGTAGCCAAAAACATTCAGTACTTC.